The 18 T cell receptor beta chains below all came from one sample that was sequenced in a study of HIV-infected patients and healthy controls. TCRdb reprocessed the 5' RACE reads with MiXCR, giving one entry per CDR3 protein. The sample holds under 70,000 distinct CDR3 sequences, about 19% seen once. Sequencing was carried out using CD4+ T cells from blood. The source is a human donor in good health.

This clonotype was observed many times. CDR3 sequence: CASSKISAESGDTSYEQYF. The CDR3 nucleotides read TGTGCCAGCAGCAAAATATCCGCCGAAAGCGGGGACACCTCCTACGAGCAGTACTTC. The rearrangement links TRBV21-1 to TRBJ2-7; TRBD1, the D gene given by the table, was not confirmed from the DNA. TRBV21-1 is termed a pseudogene. The CDR3 contains 19 residues.

Ten or more counts support this clonotype. This rearrangement joins TRBV3-1 to TRBJ2-1; possible D gene TRBD1, 5 bases. Per germline, CDR1 LGHDT and CDR2 YNNKEL (reference sequence). The V and J ends lost 5 bases and 4 bases respectively, with 9 bases between them. This CDR3 is built from 13 residues. CDR3 residues: CASSKGDYNEQFF. Written as DNA, the CDR3 is TGTGCCAGCAGCAAAGGGGATTACAATGAGCAGTTCTTC.

This clonotype has a handful of counts. The chain employs TRBV6-5 and TRBJ2-4; weak D call: TRBD1 (7 bases). Trimming stripped 7 bases from V and 7 bases from J, with 14 bases between. The CDR3 consists of 13 residues. Looked up from germline, CDR1 is MNHEY and CDR2 is SVGAGI. Here the CDR3 DNA reads TGTGCCAGCATGTCAGGGGGGCCTAACATTCAGTACTTC. This encodes CASMSGGPNIQYF.

This clonotype was recorded a few times. The gene calls are TRBV6-1 and TRBJ2-1, with D maybe TRBD2 (5 bases). CDR3 size: 19 residues. The germline V gene has CDR1 MNHNS and CDR2 SASEGT. The V gene lost 2 bases and the J gene lost 4 bases, with 24 bases spanning the gap. The CDR3 region has the DNA TGTGCCAGCAGTGAACAGCCCCGGAGAGTTAGCGCGACTTACAATGAGCAGTTCTTC. Translation: CASSEQPRRVSATYNEQFF.

This clonotype occurred a few times. This chain links TRBV20-1 with TRBJ1-5; unclear D gene. Germline V gene data show CDR1 as DFQATT and CDR2 as SNEGSKA (reference sequence). This CDR3 comprises 15 residues. Trimming removed 2 bases from V and 0 bases from J, with 11 bases in between. The CDR3 DNA sequence: TGCAGTGCTAGAATGGTGGGGTATAGCAATCAGCCCCAGCATTTT. It specifies CSARMVGYSNQPQHF.

The chain carries TRBV5-4 and TRBJ1-2, with 9 positions matching TRBD1. This CDR3 has 16 amino acids. Unmatched junction bases numbered 10, after V lost 5 bases and J lost 2 bases. Germline assignment: CDR1 SGHNT and CDR2 YYREEE (reference sequence). As DNA, the CDR3 is TGTGCCAGCAGTCCTGGGTCGACAGGGGGGAACTATGGCTACACCTTC. It is translated as CASSPGSTGGNYGYTF.

This clonotype was picked up many times. The chain joins TRBV5-5 to TRBJ1-2; D unresolved. The V end lost 0 bases, the J end lost 4 bases, and 13 bases lay between the germline ends. The CDR3 runs to 15 residues. Germline-derived CDR1 and CDR2 are SGHKS and YYEKEE (reference sequence). The CDR3, as DNA: TGTGCCAGCAGCTTGGTGCAGACCGGACCCTATGGCTACACCTTC. This encodes CASSLVQTGPYGYTF.

The J gene is TRBJ1-5, the V gene TRBV7-8, with a weak D call TRBD1 (5 bases). From germline, CDR1 is SGHVS and CDR2 FQNEAQ. The CDR3 covers 14 residues. Trimming took 4 bases from V and 5 from J, leaving 12 bases between them. As DNA, the CDR3 is TGTGCCAGCAGCTCCTACAGAGGGGATCAGCCCCAGCATTTT. Translation: CASSSYRGDQPQHF. Filled out from reference TRBV7-8 and TRBJ1-5, the complete variable domain reads GAGVSQSPRYKVAKRGQDVALRCDPISGHVSLFWYQQALGQGPEFLTYFQNEAQLDKSGLPSDRFFAERPEGSVSTLKIQRTQQEDSAVYLCASSSYRGDQPQHFGDGTRLSIL.

This chain joins TRBV20-1 and TRBJ1-5, with a possible D match to TRBD1 (5 bases). From germline, CDR1 is DFQATT and CDR2 SNEGSKA (reference sequence). Trimming removed 3 bases from V and 7 bases from J, with 13 bases in between. This CDR3 contains 13 residues. As DNA, the CDR3 is TGCAGTGCTAGTATAGGGGCTGGCCAGCCCCAGCATTTT. Translated, it gives CSASIGAGQPQHF.

There are many counts of this clonotype. This chain joins TRBV6-5 and TRBJ2-3; unclear D gene. From germline, CDR1 is MNHEY and CDR2 SVGAGI. Trimming removed 0 bases at V and 0 bases at J, with 4 bases between. The CDR3 consists of 14 residues. This CDR3 reads CASSYSQSTDTQYF. DNA of the CDR3: TGTGCCAGCAGTTACTCGCAGAGCACAGATACGCAGTATTTT.

This clonotype was seen repeatedly, ten times or more. The gene calls are TRBV6-5 and TRBJ2-7; D may match TRBD1 or TRBD2 (5 bases each). Germline V gene lookup returns CDR1 MNHEY and CDR2 SVGAGI. V was cut by 5 bases and J by 6 bases, with 14 bases left in between. The CDR3 is 13 amino acids. Here the CDR3 reads CASSPPRGGEQYF. As DNA, the CDR3 is TGTGCCAGCAGTCCCCCGAGGGGCGGCGAGCAGTACTTC.

This clonotype was counted at least ten times. The V call is TRBV20-1, the J call TRBJ2-5; 14 bases are a match to TRBD2. After removal of 1 base from V and 4 bases from J, the junction contained 5 bases not matched to a gene. Looked up from germline, CDR1 is DFQATT and CDR2 is SNEGSKA (reference sequence). This CDR3 region has 16 residues. The CDR3 DNA reads as TGCAGTGCTAGAGCGGGACTAGCGGGAGAGGGAGAGACCCAGTACTTC. It is translated as CSARAGLAGEGETQYF.

Details on this clonotype: This may be a read error, as it is one base from a much larger clone. This rearrangement joins TRBV7-2 to TRBJ1-5, with D possibly matching TRBD1 (6 bases). The better agreement between TRBJ2-3 and the DNA end casts doubt on the J call. The CDR3 spans 15 residues. CDR1 is SGHTA, CDR2 FQGNSA, per germline. The CDR3 loop is CASSLVPGANQPQYF. The CDR3 coding sequence is TGTGCCAGCAGCTTAGTTCCAGGGGCCAATCAGCCCCAGTATTTT.

This clonotype was picked up many times. J is TRBJ1-3 and V is TRBV6-5; TRBD1 is a possible D gene (5 bases). The germline V and J ends were trimmed by 7 bases and 7 bases, with 14 bases remaining between them. The germline gives CDR1 MNHEY, CDR2 SVGAGI. This CDR3 is 13 amino acids long. The CDR3 bases are TGTGCCAGCACCTCCGCGGGGGGGAACACCATATATTTT. Translation gives CASTSAGGNTIYF.

A remark on this clonotype: A much larger clone differs from this one at a single base, so this may be a read error. The CDR3 sequence is CASSLGPRREAFF. The CDR3 DNA follows: TGTGCCAGCAGTTTAGGTCCTAGACGTGAAGCTTTCTTT. The chain links TRBV27 to TRBJ1-1; D not resolved. The CDR3 is 13 amino acids. V lost 2 bases and J 7 bases, leaving 11 bases between the germline ends. Looked up from germline, CDR1 is MNHEY and CDR2 is SMNVEV (reference sequence).

The chain employs TRBV10-1 and TRBJ2-3; D not resolved. Between the trimmed V and J ends, which lost 3 bases and 2 bases, there was a span of 12 bases. The germline V gene has CDR1 WNHNN and CDR2 SYGVQD (reference sequence). The CDR3 totals 15 residues. DNA of the CDR3: TGCGCCAGCAGTGACTCTACGTACTCCACAGATACGCAGTATTTT. It translates to CASSDSTYSTDTQYF.

This clonotype was seen a few times. The genes are TRBV19 and TRBJ2-2; no definite D call. This CDR3 is built from 15 residues. Germline loops: CDR1 LNHDA, CDR2 SQIVND (reference sequence). V dropped 7 bases and J dropped 11 bases, with 23 bases sitting between them. CDR3 nucleotide sequence: TGTGCCAGTACCTCCAGGTCGGCTAGTGGTGCCGAGCTGTTTTTT. This sequence encodes CASTSRSASGAELFF. The complete variable domain, with remaining parts taken from reference TRBV19 and TRBJ2-2, reads DGGITQSPKYLFRKEGQNVTLSCEQNLNHDAMYWYRQDPGQGLRLIYYSQIVNDFQKGDIAEGYSVSREKKESFPLTVTSAQKNPTAFYLCASTSRSASGAELFFGEGSRLTVL.

CDR3 in DNA: TGTGCCAGCATCCAAGGGTTGGCTGCCAATCAGCCCCAGCATTTT. This gives the protein CASIQGLAANQPQHF. This chain uses TRBV12-3 or TRBV12-4 with TRBJ1-5, with D hard to call. The CDR3 sequence is 15 residues long. Trimming stripped 7 bases from V and 3 bases from J, with 16 bases between.